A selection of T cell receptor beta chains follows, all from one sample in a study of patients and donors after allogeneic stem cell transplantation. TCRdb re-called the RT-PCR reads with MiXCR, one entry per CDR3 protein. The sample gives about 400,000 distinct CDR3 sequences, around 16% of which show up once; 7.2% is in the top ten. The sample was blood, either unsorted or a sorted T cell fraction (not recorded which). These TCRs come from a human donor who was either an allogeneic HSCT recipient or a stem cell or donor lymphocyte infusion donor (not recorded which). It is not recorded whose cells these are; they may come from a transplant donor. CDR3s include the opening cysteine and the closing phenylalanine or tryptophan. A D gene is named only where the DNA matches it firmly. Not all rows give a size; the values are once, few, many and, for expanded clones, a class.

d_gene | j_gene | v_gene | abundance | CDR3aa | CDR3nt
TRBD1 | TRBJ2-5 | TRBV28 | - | CASSSQTGLEYF | TGTGCCAGCAGTTCCCAGACAGGGTTGGAGTACTTC
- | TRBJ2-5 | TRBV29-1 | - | CSVGEGLMETQYF | TGCAGCGTTGGTGAGGGGTTGATGGAGACCCAGTACTTC
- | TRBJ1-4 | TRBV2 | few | CASSELEKLFF | TGTGCCAGCAGCGAGCTTGAAAAACTGTTTTTT
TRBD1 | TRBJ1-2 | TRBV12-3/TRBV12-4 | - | CASSLDRGLGYTF | TGTGCCAGCAGTTTGGACAGGGGGCTTGGCTACACCTTC
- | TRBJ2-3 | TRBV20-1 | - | CSALSTVVMNTQYF | TGCAGTGCTCTCTCGACAGTGGTAATGAATACGCAGTATTTT
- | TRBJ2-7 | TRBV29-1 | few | CSVEDGGLPGGKQYF | TGCAGCGTTGAAGATGGAGGACTGCCAGGTGGGAAGCAGTACTTC
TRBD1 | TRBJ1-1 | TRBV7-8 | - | CASSSTGTGGYTEAFF | TGTGCCAGCAGCAGTACCGGGACAGGGGGTTACACTGAAGCTTTCTTT
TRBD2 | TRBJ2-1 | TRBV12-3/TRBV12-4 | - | CASSSGGGSHEQFF | TGTGCCAGCAGCTCGGGGGGTGGGTCCCATGAGCAGTTCTTC
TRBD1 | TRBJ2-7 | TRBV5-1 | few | CASSSGGFEQYF | TGCGCCAGCAGCTCAGGGGGCTTCGAGCAGTACTTC
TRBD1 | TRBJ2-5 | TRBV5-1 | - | CASSRWTGDGGETQYF | TGCGCCAGCAGCCGATGGACAGGGGATGGTGGAGAGACCCAGTACTTC
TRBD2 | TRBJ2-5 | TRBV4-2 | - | CASSQGLAGGPGSQYF | TGTGCCAGCAGCCAAGGACTAGCGGGAGGGCCTGGGTCGCAGTACTTC
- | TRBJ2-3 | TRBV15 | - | CATSRDLGSPGYTDTQYF | TGTGCCACCAGCAGAGATTTGGGCTCACCCGGATATACAGATACGCAGTATTTT
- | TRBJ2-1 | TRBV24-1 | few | CATSDLPQGRAYNEQFF | TGTGCCACCAGTGACTTACCGCAGGGGAGAGCCTACAATGAGCAGTTCTTC
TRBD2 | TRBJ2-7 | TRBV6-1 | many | CASSLGLAGEQYF | TGTGCCAGCAGCCTTGGACTAGCGGGGGAGCAGTACTTC
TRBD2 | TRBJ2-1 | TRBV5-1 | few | CASSFSPGLAGGNEQFF | TGCGCCAGCAGCTTCTCTCCGGGACTAGCGGGGGGTAATGAGCAGTTCTTC
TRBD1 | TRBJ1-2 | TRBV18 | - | CASSTLQGKGAGYTF | TGTGCCAGCTCAACCCTCCAGGGGAAGGGGGCTGGCTACACCTTC
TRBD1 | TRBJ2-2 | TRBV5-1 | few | CASSPAGTGPGELFF | TGCGCCAGCAGCCCCGCCGGGACAGGGCCCGGGGAGCTGTTTTTT
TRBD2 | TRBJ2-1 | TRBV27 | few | CASIPSAGVYNEQFF | TGTGCCAGCATTCCTTCAGCGGGAGTTTACAATGAGCAGTTCTTC
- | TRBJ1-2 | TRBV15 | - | CATSRGIGYGGPLNYGYTF | TGTGCCACCAGCAGAGGAATTGGGTACGGGGGCCCACTTAACTATGGCTACACCTTC
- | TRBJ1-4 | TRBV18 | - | CASSTTSGSNEKLFF | TGTGCCAGCTCAACCACGTCGGGGAGTAATGAAAAACTGTTTTTT
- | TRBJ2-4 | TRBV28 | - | CASREGGTKNIQYF | TGTGCCAGCCGGGAAGGGGGAACCAAAAACATTCAGTACTTC
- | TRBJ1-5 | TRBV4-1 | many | CASSQGGSGNQPQHF | TGCGCCAGCAGCCAAGGGGGAAGCGGCAATCAGCCCCAGCATTTT
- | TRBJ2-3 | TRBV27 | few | CASSFGGTRTDTQYF | TGTGCCAGCAGTTTTGGCGGGACTCGTACAGATACGCAGTATTTT
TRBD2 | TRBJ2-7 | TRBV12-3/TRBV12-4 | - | CASSTRTSGSYEQYF | TGTGCCAGCAGTACCAGGACTAGCGGGTCCTACGAGCAGTACTTC
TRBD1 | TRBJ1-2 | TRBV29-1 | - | CSVTGGAYGYTF | TGCAGCGTTACAGGGGGGGCCTATGGCTACACCTTC
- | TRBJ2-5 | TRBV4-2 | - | CASSDDRVLAEETQYF | TGTGCCAGCAGCGATGACCGGGTCCTGGCAGAAGAGACCCAGTACTTC
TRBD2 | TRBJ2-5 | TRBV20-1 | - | CSADLAGQETQYF | TGCAGTGCTGACTTAGCGGGTCAAGAGACCCAGTACTTC
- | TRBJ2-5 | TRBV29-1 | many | CRGPLRETQYF | TGCAGGGGCCCCCTTCGGGAGACCCAGTACTTC
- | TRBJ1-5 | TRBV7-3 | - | CASSLTDGSAQHF | TGTGCCAGCAGCTTGACGGACGGCTCAGCCCAGCATTTT
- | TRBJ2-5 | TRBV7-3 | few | CASSLFAEAQETQYF | TGTGCCAGCAGCTTATTTGCGGAGGCCCAAGAGACCCAGTACTTC
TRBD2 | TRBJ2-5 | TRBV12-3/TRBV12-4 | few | CASSWAGGWETQYF | TGTGCCAGCAGTTGGGCGGGGGGATGGGAGACCCAGTACTTC
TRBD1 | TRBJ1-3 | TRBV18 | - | CASSPWDRNSGNTIYF | TGTGCCAGCTCACCATGGGACAGGAACTCTGGAAACACCATATATTTT
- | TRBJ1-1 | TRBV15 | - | CATSRDNQGAEAFF | TGTGCCACCAGCAGAGATAACCAGGGCGCTGAAGCTTTCTTT
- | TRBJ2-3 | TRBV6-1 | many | CASSEAVWRATDTQYF | TGTGCCAGCAGTGAAGCGGTGTGGAGGGCCACAGATACGCAGTATTTT
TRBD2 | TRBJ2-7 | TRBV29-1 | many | CSVDYGLAESYEQYF | TGCAGCGTTGATTACGGACTAGCGGAGTCCTACGAGCAGTACTTC
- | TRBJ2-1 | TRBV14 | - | CASSQDEDVIISYNEQFF | TGTGCCAGCAGCCAAGATGAGGATGTGATTATTAGCTACAATGAGCAGTTCTTC
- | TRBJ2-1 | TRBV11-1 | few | CASSLAMKGVNEQFF | TGTGCCAGCAGCTTAGCGATGAAAGGGGTCAATGAGCAGTTCTTC
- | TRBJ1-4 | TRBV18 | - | CASSPPGGQLHEKLFF | TGTGCCAGCTCACCACCAGGGGGACAACTCCATGAAAAACTGTTTTTT
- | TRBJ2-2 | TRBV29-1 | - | CSVEAGATTGELFF | TGCAGCGTTGAGGCGGGGGCGACCACCGGGGAGCTGTTTTTT
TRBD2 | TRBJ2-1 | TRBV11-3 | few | CASSPGGVAEQFF | TGTGCCAGCAGCCCGGGGGGGGTAGCGGAGCAGTTCTTC
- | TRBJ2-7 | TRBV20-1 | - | CSALLSGGTYEQYF | TGCAGTGCACTGCTTAGCGGCGGGACCTACGAGCAGTACTTC
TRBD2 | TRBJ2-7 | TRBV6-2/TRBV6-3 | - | CASSYPIAGGLYEQYF | TGTGCCAGCAGTTACCCCATAGCGGGGGGGCTCTACGAGCAGTACTTC
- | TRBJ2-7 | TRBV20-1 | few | CSATSGPSYEQYF | TGCAGTGCTACTTCGGGCCCCTCCTACGAGCAGTACTTC
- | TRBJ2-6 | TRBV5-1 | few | CASSIGQRGSPGANVLTF | TGCGCCAGCAGCATTGGACAGAGAGGTTCGCCTGGGGCCAACGTCCTGACTTTC
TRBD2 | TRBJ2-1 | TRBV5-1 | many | CASSLELAGNEQFF | TGCGCCAGCAGCTTGGAGCTAGCGGGCAATGAGCAGTTCTTC
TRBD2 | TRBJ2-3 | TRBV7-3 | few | CASSLLGGLNTDTQYF | TGTGCCAGCAGCTTATTGGGGGGACTAAACACAGATACGCAGTATTTT
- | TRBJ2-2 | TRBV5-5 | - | CASSLLPLLMTTGELFF | TGTGCCAGCAGCTTGCTCCCACTCCTGATGACAACCGGGGAGCTGTTTTTT
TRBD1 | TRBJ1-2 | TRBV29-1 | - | CSATGTGGSDYGYTF | TGCAGCGCGACCGGAACAGGGGGGAGTGACTATGGCTACACCTTC
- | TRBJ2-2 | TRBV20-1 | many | CSAREAGANTGELFF | TGCAGTGCTAGAGAAGCGGGCGCGAACACCGGGGAGCTGTTTTTT